One and the same sample provided the 12 T cell receptor beta chains below, sequenced in a study of glioma-infiltrating T cells after dendritic cell vaccination. Measured with immunoSEQ multiplex PCR; TCRdb has only the in-frame clones, and not every one. The sample records more than 100,000 clones, 75% to 85% being singletons. The sample was blood, taken before dendritic cell vaccination. Receptor source: a human donor with glioblastoma.

V gene TRBV9 combines with J gene TRBJ2-5, with TRBD1 matching 9 bases. V lost 0 bases to trimming and J lost 6 bases; unmatched junction nucleotides: 9. From germline, CDR1 is SGDLS and CDR2 YYNGEE. The CDR3 loop spans 16 amino acids. This CDR3 reads CASSVATGTGRKTQYF. In DNA form, the CDR3 reads TGTGCCAGCAGCGTAGCTACCGGGACAGGGAGGAAGACCCAGTACTTC.

This clone was observed a few times. One end of the junction varies from germline; a read error may be responsible. Other nucleotide sequences from this sample produce the same CDR3. V and J are TRBV6-1 and TRBJ2-3, with TRBD2 as a possible D gene (6 bases). This CDR3 is built from 13 residues. CDR1 is MNHNS, CDR2 SASEGT, per germline. CDR3 sequence (DNA): TGTGCCAGCAGGGGGACTGGCACGGATACGCAGTATTTT. Its protein is CASRGTGTDTQYF.

The chain couples TRBV7-8 to TRBJ1-1, with 8 bases lining up with TRBD1. CDR1 and CDR2 from the germline V gene are SGHVS and FQNEAQ. Losses at the gene ends were 4 bases for V and 3 bases for J; bases not matched to a gene: 7. The CDR3 consists of 15 residues. Here the CDR3 DNA reads TGTGCCAGCAGCTCCCCGGAACAGGGGGACACTGAAGCTTTCTTT. This encodes CASSSPEQGDTEAFF.

The CDR3 nucleotides are TGTGCCAGCAGTTACTCTCCGGGACAACAATACGAGCAGTACTTC. Encoded protein: CASSYSPGQQYEQYF. This chain joins TRBV6-6 and TRBJ2-7; maybe TRBD1 (6 bases). The CDR3 sequence is 15 residues long. CDR1 MNHNY and CDR2 SVGAGI come from the germline V gene (reference sequence). V was trimmed by 0 bases and J by 4 bases, leaving 13 bases between them.

The chain uses TRBV28 and TRBJ2-1; 8 positions match TRBD2. This CDR3 has 16 residues. Unmatched junction bases numbered 14, after V lost 6 bases and J lost 7 bases. Looked up from germline, CDR1 is MDHEN and CDR2 is SYDVKM. The CDR3 loop reads CASRYLHGGAVNEQFF. In DNA form, the CDR3 reads TGTGCCAGCAGGTATTTACACGGGGGGGCCGTGAATGAGCAGTTCTTC.

The gene calls are TRBV5-1 and TRBJ2-2; D gene uncertain. Germline assignment: CDR1 SGHRS and CDR2 YFSETQ. This CDR3 region has 14 residues. The V end was cut by 0 bases, the J end by 3 bases, with 6 bases between. The CDR3 reads CASSLGSYTGELFF. The CDR3 DNA reads as TGCGCCAGCAGCTTGGGTTCCTACACCGGGGAGCTGTTTTTT.

This clone was seen a few times. This chain uses TRBV5-4 with TRBJ2-7; TRBD1 is a possible D gene (6 bases). The CDR3 spans 14 residues. The V gene lost 0 bases and the J gene lost 5 bases, with 12 bases spanning the gap. Germline lookup yields CDR1 SGHNT and CDR2 YYREEE (reference sequence). CDR3 nucleotide sequence: TGTGCCAGCAGCTTGGTTCCACAGGGCCACGAGCAGTACTTC. Its protein is CASSLVPQGHEQYF.

This chain uses TRBV7-2 with TRBJ1-1; TRBD1 matches at 8 bases. V shed 1 base and J 5 bases; nucleotides not matched to a gene: 9. CDR3 length: 16 residues. Germline V gene lookup returns CDR1 SGHTA and CDR2 FQGNSA. The chain's CDR3 is CASSLDSTRGLTEAFF. CDR3 sequence (DNA): TGTGCCAGCAGCTTAGATAGTACCAGGGGGCTTACTGAAGCTTTCTTT. The full variable domain, rest sourced from reference TRBV7-2 and TRBJ1-1, is GAGVSQSPSNKVTEKGKDVELRCDPISGHTALYWYRQSLGQGLEFLIYFQGNSAPDKSGLPSDRFSAERTGGSVSTLTIQRTQQEDSAVYLCASSLDSTRGLTEAFFGQGTRLTVV.

The chain joins TRBV19 to TRBJ2-3; 7 bases line up with TRBD1. The CDR3 has 14 amino acids. Germline V gene lookup returns CDR1 LNHDA and CDR2 SQIVND (reference sequence). Germline trimming cut 7 bases from V and 4 bases from J; bases unmatched to any gene: 8. The CDR3 here is CASIDRVRADTQYF. The CDR3 coding sequence is TGTGCCAGTATTGACAGGGTCAGGGCAGATACGCAGTATTTT.

The sample holds a few counts of this clone. This sequence joins TRBV2 and TRBJ1-1; 9 bases map to TRBD1. The V gene's germline CDR1 is SNHLY and CDR2 FYNNEI. V lost 5 bases, J lost 7 bases, and 8 bases stayed unmatched. The CDR3 covers 14 residues. In DNA form, the CDR3 reads TGTGCCAGCAGTCAGGGACAGGGCCTTGGTGAAGCTTTCTTT. As protein: CASSQGQGLGEAFF. The variable domain in full, completed from reference TRBV2 and TRBJ1-1, reads EPEVTQTPSHQVTQMGQEVILRCVPISNHLYFYWYRQILGQKVEFLVSFYNNEISEKSEIFDDQFSVERPDGSNFTLKIRSTKLEDSAMYFCASSQGQGLGEAFFGQGTRLTVV.

The V and J genes are TRBV5-1 and TRBJ2-7, with TRBD1 matching over 7 bases. The CDR3 runs to 15 residues. The V gene end was trimmed by 4 bases and the J gene end by 4 bases; junction bases not matched to a gene: 11. Germline assignment: CDR1 SGHRS and CDR2 YFSETQ. CDR3 nucleotides: TGCGCCAGCAGCCCAAGACAGGGTCTACATTACGAGCAGTACTTC. Protein product: CASSPRQGLHYEQYF. The whole variable domain, filled in from reference TRBV5-1 and TRBJ2-7, reads KAGVTQTPRYLIKTRGQQVTLSCSPISGHRSVSWYQQTPGQGLQFLFEYFSETQRNKGNFPGRFSGRQFSNSRSEMNVSTLELGDSALYLCASSPRQGLHYEQYFGPGTRLTVT.

This chain joins TRBV13 and TRBJ2-3, with 8 bases that match TRBD2. Germline V lookup: CDR1 PRHDT, CDR2 FYEKMQ (reference sequence). The CDR3 length is 16 residues. The J segment lost 1 base and the V segment lost 5 bases, leaving 8 bases of the junction unmatched. For the CDR3, the DNA is TGTGCCAGCAGCACCCGCCGGGAGGGGGGCACAGATACGCAGTATTTT. Protein: CASSTRREGGTDTQYF.